The clone carrying this T cell receptor beta chain was counted a few times. TCRdb ran MiXCR on the 5' RACE reads and lists one entry per CDR3 protein. The repertoire includes 350,000 to 450,000 distinct CDR3 sequences, 25% to 30% of them detected once, and roughly 12% sits in the top ten. This specimen comes from a study of T-cell memory formation after mild COVID-19. CDR3 length: 15 amino acids. Germline-derived CDR1 and CDR2 are SGHDT and YYEEEE. The V and J ends lost 1 base and 7 bases respectively, with 17 bases between them. Sequencing used PBMCs or a T cell subset sorted from them (not recorded which). This sequence originates from an adult woman who had mild COVID-19 (a few samples of this study predate the infection). Cell type and time point are not known. The chain recombines TRBV5-6 with TRBJ1-2, with D tentatively TRBD1 (6 bases). The CDR3 protein is CASSLSAGEAGGYTF. DNA for the CDR3: TGTGCCAGCAGCTTGTCGGCAGGGGAGGCGGGTGGCTACACCTTC.